The subject of this entry is one T cell receptor (beta chain). As originally analysed: Amplification of reference gene primers was used by the study to estimate nucleated cell counts. This table comes from immunoSEQ multiplex PCR, and its TCRdb copy is limited to in-frame clones, with some not included. V and J calls and clone size are those listed in that table; D and trimming were worked out from the DNA. This table holds about 150,000 clones, 85% found once. This specimen belongs to a study of blood T cell repertoires in COVID-19. About the research overall: The samples span acute and convalescent COVID-19 from the United States, Italy and Spain. The analysed material was cDNA or gDNA that came from T cells, B-cell-depleted T cells, or PBMCs.

Germline lookup yields CDR1 MNHEY and CDR2 SVGAGI. The CDR3 consists of 14 residues. V trimming: 6 bases; J trimming: 5 bases; junction bases outside the gene matches: 7. This TCR came from a middle-aged woman with active or convalescent COVID-19. Sequencing was carried out using peripheral blood. The J gene is TRBJ1-1, the V gene TRBV6-5, with 9 bases lining up with TRBD1. The CDR3 region has the DNA TGTGCCAGCAGGGCCGACAGGGGGAGGACTGAAGCTTTCTTT. Its protein is CASRADRGRTEAFF.